Included here is one T cell receptor beta chain sequence, with context. The table lists this clonotype with a count of one. There is no known antigen for this receptor. Base quality data are lacking; no much larger clone is found one base away. One read represents weak support. This record comes from a study of T cells in Graves' hyperthyroidism and ophthalmopathy (dated by TCRdb to the late 2010s). About the study as a whole: Peripheral blood was collected at initial diagnosis, before any treatment. To identify TCR V-J signatures that set the groups apart, the researchers used a discovery cohort of 100 or so patients, made up of approximately 43 with Graves' ophthalmopathy and some 58 with stable Graves' hyperthyroidism. Whether ophthalmopathy could be predicted prospectively was tested in an independent validation cohort made up of 18 to 20 hyperthyroidism patients plus 17 patients who later progressed to ophthalmopathy. The approximately 98 discovery patients were randomly divided into training and test sets at a 7:3 ratio. In about 6 Graves' hyperthyroidism patients, the study also compared T-cell repertoires from thyroid tissue with T-cell repertoires from blood. After sampling, hyperthyroidism patients received methimazole starting at 30 mg daily, and ophthalmopathy patients received high-dose intravenous methylprednisolone. TCR Vbeta CDR3 sequencing of roughly 140 peripheral blood samples (under 45 ophthalmopathy, roughly 74 hyperthyroidism and roughly 17 progressor patients) is reported in the paper.

The TCR beta CDR3 regions were amplified from the RNA transcripts. The TCR CDR3 was subjected to a first round of RT-PCR using the HTBI primer set and the Qiagen OneStep RT-PCR kit. Libraries were constructed in a second round of multiplex PCR, after which size selection and purification were performed. Libraries were sequenced paired-end with 100 bp reads on an Illumina HiSeq2000. The original methods were these. SOAPnuke was used to process the raw data, removing reads that contained adapters or uncalled bases, had a mean Phred below 15, or lacked an exact match to the constant primer or identifier. COPE v1.2.5 was used to merge high-quality paired reads, and clonotypes were defined as unique nucleotide sequences. Clonotypes were aligned to IMGT TRBV, TRBD and TRBJ reference segments using MiTCR v1.1. The analysis included only V-J combinations with a frequency above 0.0001, which together covered 99% to 99.2% of the repertoires. A TCS score was defined as the ratio between F50 (clonal expansion) and ExV (chaos), using BLOSUM62-based TCRdist between CDR3 peptides within each V-J. Welch's t-statistics and random forest reduced approximately 520 V-J features to 13, which were used in a naive Bayes classifier (R e1071). The raw public reads went through TCRdb reprocessing: fastp at Q25, MiXCR clone calling, in-frame beta chains kept. Every CDR3 protein is listed once, alongside the most common genes and DNA of its rows. The V and J calls here are based on TCRdb, not the publication. The sample yields fewer than 750,000 distinct CDR3 sequences; about 14% were counted once. Around 13% of the sample goes to the ten largest clones.

General conclusions and limits of the study: Blood samples also contained most of the expanded thyroid clonotypes (frequency above 0.001), which suggests that blood repertoires may reflect thyroid immune responses. In validation, progression to ophthalmopathy was predicted by the model with approximately 67% sensitivity and roughly 76% specificity, a median of roughly 6.4 months before onset. A 13 V-J signature model separated ophthalmopathy from stable hyperthyroidism, with nearly 90% sensitivity and about 81% specificity in cross-validation and 80%/75% in testing. Sample size was not statistically predetermined, and investigators were not blinded to group allocation.

The CDR3 spans 13 residues, from the cysteine through the phenylalanine. Only the CDR3 DNA stays, 39 bases, in frame from base 1. V loses 5 bases, J loses 4 bases, and the germline ends lie 12 bases apart. CDR1 and CDR2, looked up from the germline V gene (reference sequence), are DFQATT and SNEGSKA. Moderately to severely active disease, a Clinical Activity Score of at least 3, a NOSPECS grade of at least 4, and a duration under 3 months were present in ophthalmopathy patients. Patients with uncontrolled infections, other autoimmune diseases, pregnancy or lactation were excluded. Diagnoses relied on clinical symptoms, serum thyroxine and TRAb, thyroid ultrasound and orbital computed tomography. PBMCs were separated from 7.5 to 10 ml of fresh peripheral blood using Ficoll-Paque density gradient centrifugation. Trizol reagent was used to extract total RNA, and RNA quality was then checked on an Agilent 2100 Bioanalyzer.

Sequenced input: blood. The source is a woman aged 45 to 65 with Graves' ophthalmopathy. This chain joins TRBV20-1 to TRBJ1-5; TRBD1 is a possible D gene, resting on 5 matching bases. The DNA reads TGCAGTGCTGTTCCGGGACCTAATCAGCCCCAGCATTTT. Translated, this is CSAVPGPNQPQHF.